This T cell receptor (beta chain) originates from a study of blood T cell repertoires in COVID-19. This table comes from immunoSEQ multiplex PCR, and its TCRdb copy is limited to in-frame clones, with some not included. The sample has under 65,000 clones, roughly 90% seen once. Germline V gene data show CDR1 as MNHNY and CDR2 as SVGAGI (reference sequence). CDR3 length equals 14 residues. V shed 6 bases and J shed 0 bases, with 9 bases lying between them. The source of this sequence is a human donor in a cohort sampled during active COVID-19. This sequence joins TRBV6-6 and TRBJ1-5; no definite D call. Sequenced input: peripheral blood. The CDR3 loop is CASRDSDSNQPQHF. Here the CDR3 DNA reads TGTGCCAGCAGGGACTCCGATAGCAATCAGCCCCAGCATTTT.